This T cell receptor (beta chain) was sequenced for a study of T-cell reconstitution after alpha-beta-depleted transplantation in children. Molecular barcoding with unique molecular identifiers was used for the TCRbeta library. TCRdb fed the PCR reads into MiXCR, producing one record per CDR3 protein. The sample consists of 500,000 or so distinct CDR3 sequences, approximately 32% of them appearing once. Ten or more counts support this clonotype. The CDR3 is made up of 14 amino acids. Germline CDR1 and CDR2: SGHTA and FQGNSA. V was shortened by 2 bases and J by 9 bases, with 14 bases between the two germline ends.

The TCR comes from a human donor who donated a stem cell graft to a child with aplastic anemia. The sequencing used PBMCs from the stem cell graft donor, collected from the stem cell graft. This chain connects TRBV7-2 to TRBJ2-4; D is undetermined. The CDR3 loop is CASSLSNSPPIQYF. The CDR3 DNA follows: TGTGCCAGCAGCTTATCGAACAGCCCCCCCATTCAGTACTTC. Supplemented by reference TRBV7-2 and TRBJ2-4, the full variable domain reads GAGVSQSPSNKVTEKGKDVELRCDPISGHTALYWYRQSLGQGLEFLIYFQGNSAPDKSGLPSDRFSAERTGGSVSTLTIQRTQQEDSAVYLCASSLSNSPPIQYFGAGTRLSVL.